This T cell receptor (beta chain) was documented in a study of type 1 regulatory T cells. Study-wide context: T-allo10 is an in vitro-generated, Tr1-enriched CD4 T cell product specific for alloantigen.

Germline V gene lookup returns CDR1 MDHEN and CDR2 SYDVKM. This CDR3 has 14 residues. With 3 bases removed from V and 6 bases from J, the gap between germline ends came to 13 bases. This clonotype was detected only a few times. The antigen is unknown. TCRdb ran MiXCR on the reads and lists one entry per CDR3 protein. The sample lists roughly 62,000 distinct CDR3 sequences; 60% to 80% were seen once. The sequenced sample consisted of cultured non-Tr1 T cells, either the whole culture or a sorted T cell fraction (not recorded which). The V and J genes are TRBV28 and TRBJ2-3; D is perhaps TRBD1 (6 bases). The sequence was obtained from a human donor in good health. The DNA for the CDR3 is TGTGCCAGCAGTTTCGGACAGCACCGCGATACGCAGTATTTT. Its translation: CASSFGQHRDTQYF. The full variable domain, rest sourced from reference TRBV28 and TRBJ2-3, is DVKVTQSSRYLVKRTGEKVFLECVQDMDHENMFWYRQDPGLGLRLIYFSYDVKMKEKGDIPEGYSVSREKKERFSLILESASTNQTSMYLCASSFGQHRDTQYFGPGTRLTVL.